This passage covers 20 T cell receptor beta chains from one sample sequenced in a study of STAT3 mutations in large granular lymphocyte leukemia. Study-wide results and caveats: In T-cell large granular lymphocyte leukemia, about half of patients showed multiple immunodominant subclonotypes.

The protocol was immunoSEQ multiplex PCR, while the TCRdb copy is restricted to in-frame clones and leaves out a portion. This table has over 25,000 clones, 70% to 80% appearing once. No antigens are known for them. Material for sequencing was peripheral blood mononuclear cells. The receptors shown here come from a woman in her forties or fifties with T-cell large granular lymphocyte leukemia. Some clones in this sample may be carry-over from other donors' samples.

V and J are TRBV7-2 and TRBJ2-3, with no clear D. CDR1 is SGHTA, CDR2 FQGNSA, per germline. V was shortened by 5 bases and J by 0 bases, with 18 bases between the two germline ends. The CDR3 length is 17 residues. Here the CDR3 DNA reads TGTGCCAGCAGCCCATTTCGTAACCACGCTAGCACAGATACGCAGTATTTT. It encodes CASSPFRNHASTDTQYF.

The DNA of the CDR3 is TGCGCCAGCAGCCAAGAATCCGCGGGTTGGGGCACCGGGGAGCTGTTTTTT. Residues: CASSQESAGWGTGELFF. V usage is TRBV4-1 and J usage is TRBJ2-2; D perhaps matches TRBD2 (5 bases). The V gene's germline CDR1 is MGHRA and CDR2 YSYEKL. CDR3 length: 17 residues. V was cut by 0 bases and J by 4 bases, with 15 bases left in between.

This chain links TRBV6-6 with TRBJ1-2; D uncertain. The germline CDR1 and CDR2 sequences are MNHNY and SVGAGI (reference sequence). V gave up 2 bases and J gave up 1 base, with 5 bases separating them. This CDR3 is 13 amino acids long. CDR3 amino acids: CASSYQDNYGYTF. Written as DNA, the CDR3 is TGTGCCAGCAGTTACCAGGATAACTATGGCTACACCTTC.

V gene TRBV30 combines with J gene TRBJ1-1; 7 nucleotides agree with TRBD1. The CDR3 has 13 residues. Germline lookup yields CDR1 GTSNPN and CDR2 SVGIG (reference sequence). V lost 2 bases, J lost 5 bases, and 5 bases stayed unmatched. The CDR3 bases are TGTGCCTGGAGTTTGACAGGGTGGACTGAAGCTTTCTTT. Protein: CAWSLTGWTEAFF.

The chain links TRBV5-1 to TRBJ1-1, with D possibly TRBD1 on 5 matching bases. In germline, CDR1 is SGHRS, CDR2 YFSETQ. CDR3 length: 18 amino acids. V was trimmed by 0 bases and J by 1 base, leaving 19 bases between them. CDR3 loop: CASSLGVSGDLGNTEAFF. As DNA, the CDR3 is TGCGCCAGCAGCTTGGGGGTTTCGGGGGACCTTGGGAACACTGAAGCTTTCTTT.

V is TRBV7-9 and J is TRBJ2-3; the D call may be TRBD1 or TRBD2 (5 bases each). Germline V gene sequence: CDR1 SEHNR, CDR2 FQNEAQ (reference sequence). This CDR3 contains 14 residues. V lost 7 bases, J lost 0 bases, and 11 bases lay in between. CDR3 in amino acids: CASTLWGSTDTQYF. CDR3 DNA: TGTGCCAGCACCCTCTGGGGGAGCACAGATACGCAGTATTTT.

This sequence joins TRBV7-9 and TRBJ2-7, with D perhaps matching TRBD1 or TRBD2 (6 bases each). Trimming cost V 1 base and J 0 bases, with 10 bases left between them. CDR1 and CDR2 from the germline V gene are SEHNR and FQNEAQ (reference sequence). There are 15 residues in the CDR3. The DNA for the CDR3 is TGTGCCAGCAGCTTAGAGGGGGGCAGCTCCTACGAGCAGTACTTC. Encoded protein: CASSLEGGSSYEQYF.

The rearrangement joins TRBV5-1 to TRBJ1-2, with D maybe TRBD1 (5 bases). Germline loops: CDR1 SGHRS, CDR2 YFSETQ. The CDR3 consists of 14 residues. Trimming stripped 5 bases from V and 1 base from J, with 12 bases between. CDR3 sequence (DNA): TGCGCCAGCAGTATCACAGGCAGTAACTATGGCTACACCTTC. This sequence encodes CASSITGSNYGYTF. The full variable domain, rest sourced from reference TRBV5-1 and TRBJ1-2, is KAGVTQTPRYLIKTRGQQVTLSCSPISGHRSVSWYQQTPGQGLQFLFEYFSETQRNKGNFPGRFSGRQFSNSRSEMNVSTLELGDSALYLCASSITGSNYGYTFGSGTRLTVV.

This clone was counted a few times. The CDR3 loop reads CASSSNYGYTF. CDR3 DNA sequence: TGCGCCAGCAGCTCGAATTATGGCTACACCTTC. J is TRBJ1-2 and V is TRBV5-1; no clear D. Trimming pared 3 bases from V and 5 bases from J, leaving 5 bases between. The V gene's germline CDR1 is SGHRS and CDR2 YFSETQ. This CDR3 has 11 amino acids.

The chain uses TRBV30 and TRBJ1-2; D uncertain. This CDR3 contains 13 residues. Trimming removed 0 bases from V and 4 bases from J, with 9 bases in between. Germline V lookup: CDR1 GTSNPN, CDR2 SVGIG (reference sequence). The CDR3 DNA reads TGTGCCTGGAGTGTCGGCAGACTCTATGGCTACACCTTC. Protein product: CAWSVGRLYGYTF.

This chain joins TRBV4-2 and TRBJ1-2; D not resolved. CDR1 is LGHNA, CDR2 YNFKEQ, per germline. Trimming stripped 4 bases from V and 4 bases from J, with 10 bases between. The CDR3 sequence is 13 residues long. This CDR3 is CASSPGPGYGYTF. CDR3 nucleotides: TGTGCCAGCAGCCCCGGTCCTGGCTATGGCTACACCTTC.

The chain recombines TRBV6-6 with TRBJ2-7, with 9 bases aligning to TRBD1. Per germline, CDR1 MNHNY and CDR2 SVGAGI (reference sequence). V lost 6 bases, J lost 6 bases, and 6 bases stayed unmatched. The CDR3 extends over 13 amino acids. This CDR3 is CASSGQGRREQYF. The CDR3 DNA follows: TGTGCCAGCAGCGGACAGGGGCGCCGCGAGCAGTACTTC.

The chain carries TRBV18 and TRBJ1-4, with D tentatively TRBD1 (6 bases). The ends were cut back, 4 bases at V and 3 bases at J, with 15 bases in the middle. This CDR3 has 16 amino acids. Germline lookup yields CDR1 KGHSH and CDR2 LQKENI. CDR3 sequence reads: CASSLTTGQSNEKLFF. In nucleotides, the CDR3 is TGTGCCAGCTCACTAACCACAGGGCAATCTAATGAAAAACTGTTTTTT.

This sequence joins TRBV25-1 and TRBJ2-3; the match to TRBD2 covers 12 bases. The CDR3 is 18 amino acids. Trimming at V came to 1 base and at J to 5 bases, leaving 10 bases not matched to a gene. Per germline, CDR1 MGHDK and CDR2 SYGVNS. The CDR3 DNA reads TGTGCCAGCAGTGAATTGGGCGGACTAGCGGGAAAGCGAGATACGCAGTATTTT. Translating gives CASSELGGLAGKRDTQYF.

CDR3 loop: CASRSAWGSNQPQHF. The DNA for the CDR3 is TGTGCCAGCAGATCGGCTTGGGGCTCCAATCAGCCCCAGCATTTT. This rearrangement joins TRBV6-6 to TRBJ1-5; D might be TRBD1 (5 bases). The CDR3 has 15 residues. Germline CDR1 and CDR2: MNHNY and SVGAGI (reference sequence). The V end was cut by 6 bases, the J end by 3 bases, with 15 bases between.

The sample holds a few counts of this clone. The chain links TRBV7-9 to TRBJ1-2, with D possibly matching TRBD1 (5 bases). CDR1 is SEHNR and CDR2 is FQNEAQ in the germline V gene (reference sequence). The CDR3 is 14 amino acids. V was cut by 5 bases and J by 4 bases, with 14 bases left in between. The CDR3 DNA sequence: TGTGCCAGCAGCCAAACAGGTTTACGCTATGGCTACACCTTC. This encodes CASSQTGLRYGYTF. Complete variable domain (other parts from reference TRBV7-9 and TRBJ1-2): DTGVSQNPRHKITKRGQNVTFRCDPISEHNRLYWYRQTLGQGPEFLTYFQNEAQLEKSRLLSDRFSAERPKGSFSTLEIQRTEQGDSAMYLCASSQTGLRYGYTFGSGTRLTVV.

The chain links TRBV5-1 to TRBJ1-3, with no clear D. Trimming took 0 bases from V and 1 from J, leaving 8 bases between them. This CDR3 contains 15 residues. Germline values: CDR1 SGHRS, CDR2 YFSETQ. The CDR3 nucleotides are TGCGCCAGCAGCTTGGGAGGTGGTTCTGGAAACACCATATATTTT. The encoded protein is CASSLGGGSGNTIYF.

The rearrangement joins TRBV2 to TRBJ1-1, with 7 bases matching TRBD1. The germline gives CDR1 SNHLY, CDR2 FYNNEI. CDR3 length: 15 amino acids. The junction had 7 bases not matched to a gene; V was cut back by 6 bases and J by 0 bases. CDR3 sequence reads: CASSRDRIMNTEAFF. The CDR3 DNA sequence: TGTGCCAGCAGCAGGGACAGAATCATGAACACTGAAGCTTTCTTT.

The V and J genes are TRBV5-1 and TRBJ1-2; D unclear. CDR3 length equals 14 residues. Germline values: CDR1 SGHRS, CDR2 YFSETQ. V lost 4 bases to trimming and J lost 2 bases, with 12 bases between them. CDR3 sequence: CASSPFQENYGYTF. For the CDR3, the DNA is TGCGCCAGCAGCCCCTTCCAGGAGAACTATGGCTACACCTTC.

The CDR3 sequence: CASSLAVTSGSYEQYF. DNA of the CDR3: TGTGCCAGCAGCTTAGCCGTAACTAGCGGGAGTTACGAGCAGTACTTC. The chain links TRBV7-8 to TRBJ2-7; 11 nucleotides line up with TRBD2. V was clipped by 0 bases and J by 4 bases; unmatched bases: 5. Germline lookup yields CDR1 SGHVS and CDR2 FQNEAQ. This CDR3 contains 16 residues.